A selection of T cell receptor beta chains follows, all from one sample in a study of blood T cell repertoires in COVID-19. The table came from immunoSEQ multiplex PCR; TCRdb's copy has only in-frame clones and leaves some out. Of roughly 130,000 clones listed, 75% to 90% were seen once; the top ten hold under 12%. The specimen sequenced was peripheral blood. The receptors shown here come from a man in his 60s with active or convalescent COVID-19. Each CDR3 is given with its conserved first and last residue. Each record gives: D gene, V gene, clone size, J gene, CDR3 protein, CDR3 DNA. D genes are given only for firm matches. Clone size is given for some rows only: seen once, a few or many times, or a class if the clone is expanded.

>TRBD2|TRBV5-1|NA|TRBJ2-1
CASSSGLASNEQFF
TGCGCCAGCAGCTCGGGACTAGCAAGCAATGAGCAGTTCTTC
>TRBD1|TRBV4-2|NA|TRBJ2-7
CASSQSPGDRAYEQYF
TGTGCCAGCAGCCAAAGCCCCGGGGACAGGGCTTACGAGCAGTACTTC
>TRBD2|TRBV24-1|NA|TRBJ2-2
CATSDQTGLREPGRVAGELFF
TGTGCCACCAGTGATCAAACGGGGTTGCGGGAGCCGGGAAGGGTCGCCGGGGAGCTGTTTTTT
>NA|TRBV6-5|NA|TRBJ2-7
CASSYSEGFSYEQYF
TGTGCCAGCAGTTACTCGGAGGGTTTCTCCTACGAGCAGTACTTC
>NA|TRBV27|NA|TRBJ1-1
CASPGPGTLNTEAFF
TGTGCCAGCCCTGGACCCGGGACACTGAACACTGAAGCTTTCTTT
>TRBD2|TRBV4-3|NA|TRBJ2-7
CASSQQPYFSGRGHEQYF
TGCGCCAGCAGCCAGCAGCCCTACTTTAGCGGGAGAGGCCACGAGCAGTACTTC
>TRBD2|TRBV7-2|NA|TRBJ2-2
CASSLASGRAGELFF
TGTGCCAGCAGCTTAGCTAGCGGGAGGGCCGGTGAGCTGTTTTTT
>TRBD1|TRBV7-2|NA|TRBJ2-1
CASSLPGQGRYNEQFF
TGTGCCAGCAGCCTACCGGGACAGGGGAGATACAATGAGCAGTTCTTC
>NA|TRBV6-5|NA|TRBJ2-2
CASSYSRGNTGELFF
TGTGCCAGCAGTTACAGTAGGGGGAACACCGGGGAGCTGTTTTTT
>TRBD1|TRBV2|NA|TRBJ1-3
CASKLGRGLGNTIYF
TGTGCCAGCAAATTAGGCAGGGGGCTCGGAAACACCATATATTTT
>NA|TRBV10-3|NA|TRBJ1-5
CAIRAGGNQPQHF
TGTGCCATCAGGGCAGGGGGCAATCAGCCCCAGCATTTT
>NA|TRBV4-1|once|TRBJ2-5
CASSQDPGETQYF
TGCGCCAGCAGCCAAGATCCGGGGGAGACCCAGTACTTC
>TRBD2|TRBV3-1/TRBV3-2|NA|TRBJ2-1
CASSQDRSGRPYNEQFF
TGTGCCAGCAGCCAAGATAGGAGCGGGAGACCCTACAATGAGCAGTTCTTC
>NA|TRBV3-1/TRBV3-2|NA|TRBJ2-3
CASSQEKSITGTDTQYF
TGTGCCAGCAGCCAAGAAAAAAGCATAACCGGGACAGATACGCAGTATTTT
>NA|TRBV11-3|NA|TRBJ1-1
CASSFSGLTEAFF
TGTGCCAGCAGCTTTAGCGGGCTTACTGAAGCTTTCTTT
>NA|TRBV18|NA|TRBJ2-7
CASSPPASAAYEQYF
TGTGCCAGCTCACCACCGGCTAGCGCTGCCTACGAGCAGTACTTC
>TRBD1|TRBV5-1|NA|TRBJ1-5
CASPGDRGPSSNQPQHF
TGCGCCAGCCCCGGGGACAGGGGGCCGAGTAGCAATCAGCCCCAGCATTTT
>NA|TRBV28|NA|TRBJ1-4
CASTGGEDPLFF
TGTGCCAGCACCGGGGGGGAGGATCCACTGTTTTTT
>NA|TRBV6-5|NA|TRBJ2-2
CASRGLSTGELFF
TGTGCCAGCAGGGGGCTTAGCACCGGGGAGCTGTTTTTT
>NA|TRBV3-1/TRBV3-2|NA|TRBJ2-7
CASSQHLTRNSYEQYF
TGTGCCAGCAGCCAACACCTCACGAGGAACTCCTACGAGCAGTACTTC
>TRBD1|TRBV9|NA|TRBJ2-5
CASSPTGARETQYF
TGTGCCAGCAGTCCAACAGGGGCACGAGAGACCCAGTACTTC
>NA|TRBV7-4|NA|TRBJ2-1
CASSSIGQRSYNEQFF
TGTGCCAGCAGCTCTATTGGACAGCGCTCCTACAATGAGCAGTTCTTC
>NA|TRBV21-1|NA|TRBJ2-2
CASSNGQGVTGELFF
TGTGCCAGCTCAAATGGACAGGGAGTCACCGGGGAGCTGTTTTTT
>TRBD1|TRBV19|once|TRBJ2-2
CASSTTGITGELFF
TGTGCCAGTAGTACGACAGGGATCACCGGGGAGCTGTTTTTT
>NA|TRBV6-5|NA|TRBJ1-1
CASSYSETTGTEAFF
TGTGCCAGCAGTTACTCCGAGACGACGGGGACTGAAGCTTTCTTT
>TRBD2|TRBV20-1|NA|TRBJ2-7
CSALGGSGQYF
TGCAGTGCCCTGGGGGGGTCCGGGCAGTACTTC
>NA|TRBV6-5|NA|TRBJ2-3
CASSYGQLSTDTQYF
TGTGCCAGCAGTTACGGGCAGCTTAGCACAGATACGCAGTATTTT
>TRBD1|TRBV28|NA|TRBJ2-5
CASSFGWGQYRETQYF
TGTGCCAGCAGTTTTGGGTGGGGACAGTACCGGGAGACCCAGTACTTC
>TRBD2|TRBV11-2|NA|TRBJ2-1
CASTPPLAGANEQFF
TGTGCCAGCACCCCTCCGCTAGCGGGAGCAAATGAGCAGTTCTTC
>NA|TRBV30|NA|TRBJ1-4
CAWSAQGTNEKLFF
TGTGCCTGGAGTGCTCAGGGGACTAATGAAAAACTGTTTTTT
>NA|TRBV11-2|NA|TRBJ1-3
CASSSGNAGNTIYF
TGTGCCAGCAGCTCAGGGAATGCTGGAAACACCATATATTTT
>NA|TRBV4-3|once|TRBJ2-1
CASSQDSVGYNEQFF
TGCGCCAGCAGCCAAGATAGCGTGGGGTACAATGAGCAGTTCTTC
>TRBD1|TRBV6-5|NA|TRBJ1-2
CASSYDGTAYGYTF
TGTGCCAGCAGTTACGATGGGACAGCATATGGCTACACCTTC
>TRBD1|TRBV5-5|once|TRBJ2-4
CASSLVGQGATKNIQYF
TGTGCCAGCAGCTTGGTCGGACAGGGGGCGACCAAAAACATTCAGTACTTC
>TRBD2|TRBV10-3|few|TRBJ2-1
CATGLAGSRNEQFF
TGTGCCACCGGACTAGCGGGATCCCGGAATGAGCAGTTCTTC
>TRBD1|TRBV18|NA|TRBJ2-7
CASSPQGARGEQYF
TGTGCCAGCTCACCCCAGGGGGCGCGAGGCGAGCAGTACTTC
>TRBD1|TRBV18|NA|TRBJ2-5
CASSPRGGGTGQETQYF
TGTGCCAGCTCACCAAGAGGTGGCGGGACAGGGCAAGAGACCCAGTACTTC
>NA|TRBV5-5|NA|TRBJ2-5
CASSLGTEETQYF
TGTGCCAGCAGCTTGGGGACAGAAGAGACCCAGTACTTC
>TRBD1|TRBV7-2|NA|TRBJ2-7
CASSRLWDRQNEQYF
TGTGCCAGCAGTAGGTTGTGGGACAGGCAGAACGAGCAGTACTTC
>NA|TRBV5-1|NA|TRBJ2-7
CASSLAGGGPSEQYF
TGCGCCAGCAGCTTGGCCGGGGGAGGTCCCTCCGAGCAGTACTTC
>NA|TRBV5-6|NA|TRBJ1-1
CASSLAGGGWSTEAFF
TGTGCCAGCAGCTTGGCCGGTGGGGGCTGGAGCACTGAAGCTTTCTTT
>NA|TRBV21-1|NA|TRBJ2-7
CASNPLWDRSYEQYF
TGTGCCAGCAACCCGCTCTGGGACAGATCCTACGAGCAGTACTTC
>TRBD2|TRBV2|NA|TRBJ2-1
CASSETSGRNNEQFF
TGTGCCAGCAGTGAGACTAGCGGGAGGAACAATGAGCAGTTCTTC
>NA|TRBV27|NA|TRBJ2-7
CASSAFGGSSYEQYF
TGTGCCAGCAGTGCCTTCGGGGGAAGCTCCTACGAGCAGTACTTC
>NA|TRBV6-5|NA|TRBJ1-6
CASSYSGGGDNSPLHF
TGTGCCAGCAGTTACTCGGGGGGAGGAGATAATTCACCCCTCCACTTT
>NA|TRBV11-2|NA|TRBJ2-2
CASSPRGRGTGELFF
TGTGCCAGCAGCCCTCGAGGCAGGGGAACCGGGGAGCTGTTTTTT
>NA|TRBV18|NA|TRBJ2-6
CASSKQGISSGANVLTF
TGTGCCAGCTCAAAACAGGGCATTTCCTCTGGGGCCAACGTCCTGACTTTC
>TRBD1|TRBV18|NA|TRBJ2-7
CASSPLGQGDEQYF
TGTGCCAGCTCACCCTTAGGACAGGGGGACGAGCAGTACTTC
>TRBD1|TRBV5-1|NA|TRBJ1-2
CASSPWTGVSYTF
TGCGCCAGCAGCCCCTGGACAGGGGTGAGCTACACCTTC
>NA|TRBV6-2/TRBV6-3|NA|TRBJ2-7
CASSSPRDMRPSEQYF
TGTGCCAGCAGTTCCCCCCGGGACATGCGACCGTCCGAGCAGTACTTC
>TRBD1|TRBV27|NA|TRBJ1-2
CASTSQGAYGYTF
TGTGCCAGCACCTCCCAGGGGGCTTATGGCTACACCTTC
>TRBD2|TRBV7-9|NA|TRBJ2-1
CASSHSGRSYNEQFF
TGTGCCAGCAGCCATAGCGGGAGGTCCTACAATGAGCAGTTCTTC
>TRBD1|TRBV7-2|NA|TRBJ2-7
CASSLTGGPLYEQYF
TGTGCCAGCAGCTTGACAGGGGGCCCCCTGTACGAGCAGTACTTC